What follows are 6 T cell receptor beta chains derived from one specimen sequenced in a study of CD8 T cells in ankylosing spondylitis (dated by TCRdb to about 2017). What the research found in general, with its limitations: Blood from ankylosing spondylitis patients appeared to be characterized by a TCR beta motif composed of 7 to 9 highly homologous amino acid variants.

These receptors' antigens are unknown. Libraries were prepared through 5' RACE. Sequencing instrument: Illumina HiSeq 2500. The public sequencing data were trimmed at Q25 with fastp and processed into clonotypes with MiXCR by TCRdb, which kept only in-frame beta chains. One record per CDR3 amino acid sequence lists the most common genes and DNA. Recorded for this sample are fewer than 550,000 distinct CDR3 sequences; approximately 5.3% of them occurred a single time. The ten largest clones take up around 3.4% of the sample. The specimen sequenced was blood, either unsorted or a sorted T cell fraction (not recorded which). Receptors were obtained from a male donor with ankylosing spondylitis.

In this sample, this clonotype turned up many times. The chain recombines TRBV20-1 with TRBJ1-2; D gene uncertain. Germline CDR1 is DFQATT and CDR2 is SNEGSKA (reference sequence). The CDR3 is 11 amino acids. Trimming removed 6 bases at V and 8 bases at J, with 13 bases between. The CDR3 spells CSAGSNSGYTF. Here the CDR3 DNA reads TGCAGTGCAGGATCAAATTCGGGCTACACCTTC.

This clonotype was counted many times. V gene TRBV20-1 combines with J gene TRBJ2-5; D is unresolved. Germline lookup yields CDR1 DFQATT and CDR2 SNEGSKA (reference sequence). This CDR3 is 13 amino acids long. V lost 3 bases and J 2 bases, leaving 10 bases between the germline ends. The CDR3: CSAREVSQETQYF. In nucleotides, the CDR3 is TGCAGTGCTAGGGAAGTCAGTCAAGAGACCCAGTACTTC.

There are a few counts of this clonotype. The rearrangement links TRBV7-2 to TRBJ2-7; no clear D. From germline, CDR1 is SGHTA and CDR2 FQGNSA. The CDR3 extends over 13 amino acids. The V end lost 5 bases, the J end lost 3 bases, and 11 bases lay between the germline ends. Here the CDR3 DNA reads TGTGCCAGCAGCCCCCCCCAGAACTACGAGCAGTACTTC. Protein sequence: CASSPPQNYEQYF.

This clonotype was detected ten times or more. CDR3 in amino acids: CSARTRDRVSSAFGELFF. DNA of the CDR3: TGCAGTGCTAGAACCCGGGACAGGGTCAGCTCTGCCTTCGGGGAGCTGTTTTTT. The chain joins TRBV20-1 to TRBJ2-2; TRBD1 matches at 9 bases. This CDR3 region has 18 residues. V lost 2 bases to trimming and J lost 7 bases; unmatched junction nucleotides: 17. The germline V gene has CDR1 DFQATT and CDR2 SNEGSKA (reference sequence).

The table lists this clonotype with many counts. This chain connects TRBV5-1 to TRBJ2-7; 8 bases map to TRBD1. Germline V lookup: CDR1 SGHRS, CDR2 YFSETQ. The CDR3 has 15 amino acids. V lost 1 base and J lost 5; bases outside the gene matches: 8. In DNA form, the CDR3 reads TGCGCCAGCAGCTTGTGGGGCAGGGGGCTCGACGAGCAGTACTTC. Protein product: CASSLWGRGLDEQYF.

The chain carries TRBV5-6 and TRBJ1-2, with D possibly being TRBD1 (5 bases). The CDR3 is 15 amino acids. Germline CDR1 SGHDT, CDR2 YYEEEE. Trimming pared 8 bases from V and 8 bases from J, leaving 25 bases between. CDR3 nucleotides: TGTGCCAGGAGCCCCGGACCCGACAGCCTGGAGGGCTACACCTTC. Translated: CARSPGPDSLEGYTF.